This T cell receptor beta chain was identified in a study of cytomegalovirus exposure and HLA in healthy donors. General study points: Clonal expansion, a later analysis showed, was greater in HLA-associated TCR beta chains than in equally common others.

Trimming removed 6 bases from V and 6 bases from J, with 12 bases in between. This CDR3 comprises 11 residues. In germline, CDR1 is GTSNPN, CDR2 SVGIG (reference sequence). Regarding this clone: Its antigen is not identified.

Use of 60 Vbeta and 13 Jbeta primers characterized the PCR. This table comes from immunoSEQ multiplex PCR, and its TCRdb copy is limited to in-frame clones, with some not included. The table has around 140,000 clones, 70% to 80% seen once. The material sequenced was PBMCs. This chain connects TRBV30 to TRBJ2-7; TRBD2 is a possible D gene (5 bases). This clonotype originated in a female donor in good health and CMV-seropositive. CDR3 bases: TGTGCCTGTTCGACTGGAGGCGAGCAGTACTTC. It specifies CACSTGGEQYF.